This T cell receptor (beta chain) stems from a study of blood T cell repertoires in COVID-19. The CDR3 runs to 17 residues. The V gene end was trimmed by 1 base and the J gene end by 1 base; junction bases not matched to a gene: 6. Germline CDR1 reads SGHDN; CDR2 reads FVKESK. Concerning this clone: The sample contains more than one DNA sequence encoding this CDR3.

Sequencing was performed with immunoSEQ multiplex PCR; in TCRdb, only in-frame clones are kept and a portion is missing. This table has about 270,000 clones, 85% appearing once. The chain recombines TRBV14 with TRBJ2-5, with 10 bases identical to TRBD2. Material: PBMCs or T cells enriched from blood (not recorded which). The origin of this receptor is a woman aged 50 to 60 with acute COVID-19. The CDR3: CASSQGTSGGSQETQYF. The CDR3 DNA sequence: TGTGCCAGCAGCCAAGGGACTAGCGGTGGGTCCCAAGAGACCCAGTACTTC.